The clone carrying this T cell receptor beta chain occurred once. Antigen unknown. The entry originates in a study of Graves' ophthalmopathy and Graves' hyperthyroidism. Looking at the study overall: Calling hyperthyroidism stable required that no ophthalmopathy show up within 18 months of follow-up. Overall study findings and caveats: At roughly 67% sensitivity and approximately 74% specificity, the model predicted progression of the ophthalmopathy. Between ophthalmopathy and stable hyperthyroidism, a 13-signature model drew a separation with around 86% sensitivity and less than 83% specificity.

V was trimmed by 3 bases and J by 5 bases, leaving 34 bases between them. Germline V gene data show CDR1 as SGHVS and CDR2 as FQNEAQ. The CDR3 length is 21 residues. RNA transcripts were the source from which TCR beta CDR3 regions were amplified. The library came from an HTBI-primed first-round RT-PCR and a second-round multiplex PCR. From the multiplex PCR reads, TCRdb called clonotypes with MiXCR, one entry per CDR3 protein. The table records more than 1,000,000 distinct CDR3 sequences, approximately 35% of them present only once. The TCR was taken from an adult man with Graves' hyperthyroidism. The gene calls are TRBV7-8 and TRBJ2-5; perhaps D is TRBD1 or TRBD2 (5 bases each). Sample: peripheral blood or thyroid tissue (not recorded which). The CDR3 DNA reads TGTGCCAGCAGCTTCTACATCCGCAGTGCTACCCTCCCGGGGCCCTTGGAGACCCAGTACTTC. Protein: CASSFYIRSATLPGPLETQYF.